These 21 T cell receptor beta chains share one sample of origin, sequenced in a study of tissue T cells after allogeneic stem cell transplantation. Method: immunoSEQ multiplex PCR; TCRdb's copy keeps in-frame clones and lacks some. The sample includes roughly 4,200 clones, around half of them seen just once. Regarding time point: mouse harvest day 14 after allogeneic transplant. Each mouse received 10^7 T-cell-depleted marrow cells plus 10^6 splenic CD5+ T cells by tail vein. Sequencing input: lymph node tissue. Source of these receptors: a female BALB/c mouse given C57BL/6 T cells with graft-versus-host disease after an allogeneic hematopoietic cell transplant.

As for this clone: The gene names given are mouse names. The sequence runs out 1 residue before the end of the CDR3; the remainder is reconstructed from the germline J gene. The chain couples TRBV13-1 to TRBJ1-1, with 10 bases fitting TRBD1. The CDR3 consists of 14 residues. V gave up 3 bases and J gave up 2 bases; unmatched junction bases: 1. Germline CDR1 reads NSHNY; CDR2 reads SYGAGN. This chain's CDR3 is CASSGDRGNTEVFF. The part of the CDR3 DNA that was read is TGTGCCAGCAGTGGGGACAGGGGCAACACAGAAGTCTTC.

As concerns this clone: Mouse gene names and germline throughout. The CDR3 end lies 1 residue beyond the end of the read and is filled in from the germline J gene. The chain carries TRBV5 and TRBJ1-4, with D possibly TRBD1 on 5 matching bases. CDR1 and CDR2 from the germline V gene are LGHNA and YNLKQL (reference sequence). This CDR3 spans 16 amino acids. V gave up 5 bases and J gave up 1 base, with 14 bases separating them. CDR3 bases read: TGTGCCAGCAGCTCTCGGACATCCCATTCCAACGAAAGATTATTT. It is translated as CASSSRTSHSNERLF. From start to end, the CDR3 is CASSSRTSHSNERLFF.

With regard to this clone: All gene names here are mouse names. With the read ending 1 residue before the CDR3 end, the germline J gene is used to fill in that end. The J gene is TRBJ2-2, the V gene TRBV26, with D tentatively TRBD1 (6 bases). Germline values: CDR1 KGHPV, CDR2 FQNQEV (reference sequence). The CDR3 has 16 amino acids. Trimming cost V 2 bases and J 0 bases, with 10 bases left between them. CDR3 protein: CASSLPGTTNTGQLYF. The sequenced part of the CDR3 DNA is TGTGCCAGCAGTCTGCCCGGGACAACAAACACCGGGCAGCTCTAC.

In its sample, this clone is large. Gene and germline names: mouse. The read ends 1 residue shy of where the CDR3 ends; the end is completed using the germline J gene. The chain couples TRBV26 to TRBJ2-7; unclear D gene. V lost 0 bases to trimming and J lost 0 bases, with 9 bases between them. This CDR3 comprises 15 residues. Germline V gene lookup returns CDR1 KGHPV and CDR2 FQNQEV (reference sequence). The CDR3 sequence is CASSLSTGPSYEQYF. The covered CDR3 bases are TGTGCCAGCAGTCTGTCGACGGGCCCCTCCTATGAACAGTAC.

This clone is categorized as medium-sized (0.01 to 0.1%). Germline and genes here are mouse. The CDR3 sequence: CASGDGGYAEQFF. CDR3 DNA (partial): TGTGCCAGCGGTGATGGTGGCTATGCTGAGCAGTTC. The V gene is TRBV13-2, the J gene TRBJ2-1; no clear D gene. Read data end 1 residue before the CDR3 end; the end is taken from the germline J gene. The V gene lost 0 bases and the J gene lost 3 bases, with 4 bases spanning the gap. The CDR3 runs to 13 residues. Germline values: CDR1 NNHNN, CDR2 SYGAGS (reference sequence).

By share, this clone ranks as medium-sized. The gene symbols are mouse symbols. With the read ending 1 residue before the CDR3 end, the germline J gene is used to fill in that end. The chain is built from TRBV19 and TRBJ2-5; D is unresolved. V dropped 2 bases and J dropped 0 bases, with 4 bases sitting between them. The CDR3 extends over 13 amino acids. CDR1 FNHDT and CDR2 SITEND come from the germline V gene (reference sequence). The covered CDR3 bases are TGTGCCAGCAGTATCCAAAACCAAGACACCCAGTAC. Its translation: CASSIQNQDTQY. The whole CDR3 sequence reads CASSIQNQDTQYF.

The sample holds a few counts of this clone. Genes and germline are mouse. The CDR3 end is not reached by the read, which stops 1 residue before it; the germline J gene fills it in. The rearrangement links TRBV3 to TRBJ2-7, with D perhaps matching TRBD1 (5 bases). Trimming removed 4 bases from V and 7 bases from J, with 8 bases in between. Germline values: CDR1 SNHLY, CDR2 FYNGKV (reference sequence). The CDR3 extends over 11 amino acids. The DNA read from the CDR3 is TGTGCCAGCAGCTACCAGGGAGAACAGTAC. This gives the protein CASSYQGEQY. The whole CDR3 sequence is CASSYQGEQYF.

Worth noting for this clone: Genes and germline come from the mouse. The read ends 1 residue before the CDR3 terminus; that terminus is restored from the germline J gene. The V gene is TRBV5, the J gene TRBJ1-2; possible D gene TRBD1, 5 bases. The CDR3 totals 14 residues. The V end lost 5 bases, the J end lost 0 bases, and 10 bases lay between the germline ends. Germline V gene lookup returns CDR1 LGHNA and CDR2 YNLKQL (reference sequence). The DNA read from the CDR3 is TGTGCCAGCAGCGGACACCCTGCAAACTCCGACTACACC. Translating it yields CASSGHPANSDYT. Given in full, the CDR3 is CASSGHPANSDYTF.

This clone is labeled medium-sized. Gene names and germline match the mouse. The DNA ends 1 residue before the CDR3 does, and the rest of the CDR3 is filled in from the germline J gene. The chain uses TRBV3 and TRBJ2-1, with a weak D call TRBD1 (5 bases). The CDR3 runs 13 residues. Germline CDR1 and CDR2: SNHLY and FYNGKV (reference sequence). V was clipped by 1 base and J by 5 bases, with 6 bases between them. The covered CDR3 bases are TGTGCCAGCAGCTTAGAGACAGATGCTGAGCAGTTC. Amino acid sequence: CASSLETDAEQF. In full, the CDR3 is CASSLETDAEQFF.

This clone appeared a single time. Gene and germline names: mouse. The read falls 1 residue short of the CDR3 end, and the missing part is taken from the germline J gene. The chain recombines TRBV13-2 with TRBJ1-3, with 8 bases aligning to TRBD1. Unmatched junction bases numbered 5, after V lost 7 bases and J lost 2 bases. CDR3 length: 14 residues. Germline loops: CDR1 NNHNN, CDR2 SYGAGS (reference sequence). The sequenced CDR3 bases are TGTGCCAGCAGAGAGACAGGGGCTGGAAATACGCTCTAT. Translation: CASRETGAGNTLY. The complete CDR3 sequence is CASRETGAGNTLYF.

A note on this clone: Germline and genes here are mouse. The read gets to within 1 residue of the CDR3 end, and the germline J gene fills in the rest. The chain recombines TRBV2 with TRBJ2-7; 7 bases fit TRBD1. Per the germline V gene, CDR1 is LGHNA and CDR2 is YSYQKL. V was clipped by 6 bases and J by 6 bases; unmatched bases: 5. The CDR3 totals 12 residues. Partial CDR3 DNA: TGTGCCAGCAGTAACGACAGGGTTGAACAGTAC. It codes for CASSNDRVEQY. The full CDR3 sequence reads CASSNDRVEQYF.

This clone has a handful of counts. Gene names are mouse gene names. This CDR3 reads CASSADSSLSNERLFF. The DNA read from the CDR3 is TGTGCCAGCAGCGCCGACAGTTCCCTTTCCAACGAAAGATTATTT. The rearrangement joins TRBV13-3 to TRBJ1-4; possible D gene TRBD1, 5 bases. The sequenced fragment ends 1 residue before the CDR3 boundary, so the rest is inferred from the germline J gene. V was clipped by 5 bases and J by 0 bases, with 14 bases between them. CDR1 and CDR2 (germline): NNHDY, SYVADS. The CDR3 consists of 16 residues. Together with reference TRBV13-3 and TRBJ1-4, the CDR3 gives the full variable domain: EAAVTQSPRSKVAVTGGKVTLSCHQTNNHDYMYWYRQDTGHGLRLIHYSYVADSTEKGDIPDGYKASRPSQENFSLILELASLSQTAVYFCASSADSSLSNERLFFGHGTKLSVL.

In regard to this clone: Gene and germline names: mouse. CDR3 region: CASFRIYEQYF. CDR3 DNA (partial): TGTGCCAGCTTCAGGATTTATGAACAGTAC. The chain joins TRBV12-2 to TRBJ2-7; D gene ambiguous. The CDR3 end falls 1 residue outside the read, so it is completed with the germline J gene. The CDR3 has 11 residues. The V gene's germline CDR1 is SGHLS and CDR2 HYDKME. V gave up 5 bases and J gave up 4 bases, with 8 bases separating them.

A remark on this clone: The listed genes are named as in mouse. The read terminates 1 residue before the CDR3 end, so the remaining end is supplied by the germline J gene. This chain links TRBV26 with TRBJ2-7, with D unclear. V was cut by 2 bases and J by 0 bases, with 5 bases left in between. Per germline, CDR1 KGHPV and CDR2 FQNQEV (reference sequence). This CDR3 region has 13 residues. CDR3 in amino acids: CASSLPSSYEQYF. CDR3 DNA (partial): TGTGCCAGCAGTCTGCCGAGCTCCTATGAACAGTAC.

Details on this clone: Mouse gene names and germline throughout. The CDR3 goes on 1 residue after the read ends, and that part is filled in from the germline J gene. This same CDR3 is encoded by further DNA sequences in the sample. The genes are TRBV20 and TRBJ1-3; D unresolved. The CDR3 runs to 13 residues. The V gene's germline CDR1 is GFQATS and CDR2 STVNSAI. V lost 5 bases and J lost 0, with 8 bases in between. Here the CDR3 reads CGAGQGSGNTLYF. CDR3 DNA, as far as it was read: TGTGGTGCTGGTCAAGGTTCTGGAAATACGCTCTAT.

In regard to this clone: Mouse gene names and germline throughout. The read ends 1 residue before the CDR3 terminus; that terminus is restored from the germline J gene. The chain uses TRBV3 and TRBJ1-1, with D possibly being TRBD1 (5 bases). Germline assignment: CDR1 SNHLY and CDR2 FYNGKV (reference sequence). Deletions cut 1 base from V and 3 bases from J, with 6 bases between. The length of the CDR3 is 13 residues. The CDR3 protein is CASSLGGDTEVFF. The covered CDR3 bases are TGTGCCAGCAGCTTAGGGGGCGACACAGAAGTCTTC.

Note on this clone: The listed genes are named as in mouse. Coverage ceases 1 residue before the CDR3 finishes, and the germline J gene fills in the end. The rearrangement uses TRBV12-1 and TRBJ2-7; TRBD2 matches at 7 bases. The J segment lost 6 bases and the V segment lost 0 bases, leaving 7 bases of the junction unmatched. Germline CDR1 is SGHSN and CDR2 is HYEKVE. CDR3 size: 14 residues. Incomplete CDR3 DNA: TGTGCCAGCTCTCTCGACTGGGAAGGAGGTGAACAGTAC. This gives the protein CASSLDWEGGEQY. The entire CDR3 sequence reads CASSLDWEGGEQYF.

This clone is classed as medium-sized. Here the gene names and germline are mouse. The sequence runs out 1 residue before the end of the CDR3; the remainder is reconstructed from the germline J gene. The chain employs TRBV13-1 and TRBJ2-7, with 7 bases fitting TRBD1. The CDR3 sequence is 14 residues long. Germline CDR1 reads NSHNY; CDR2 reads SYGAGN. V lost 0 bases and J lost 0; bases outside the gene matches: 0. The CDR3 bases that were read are TGTGCCAGCAGTGATGACAGGGGCTCCTATGAACAGTAC. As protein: CASSDDRGSYEQY. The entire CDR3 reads CASSDDRGSYEQYF.

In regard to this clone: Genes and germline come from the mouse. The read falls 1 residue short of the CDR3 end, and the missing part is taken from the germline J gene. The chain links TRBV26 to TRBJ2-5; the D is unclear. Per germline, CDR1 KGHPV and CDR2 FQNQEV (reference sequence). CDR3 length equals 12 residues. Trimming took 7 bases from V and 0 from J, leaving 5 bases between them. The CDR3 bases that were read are TGTGCCAGCACAATTAACCAAGACACCCAGTAC. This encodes CASTINQDTQY. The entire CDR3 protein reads CASTINQDTQYF. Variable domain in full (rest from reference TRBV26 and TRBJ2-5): NSKVIQTPRYLVKGQGQKAKMRCIPEKGHPVVFWYQQNKNNEFKFLINFQNQEVLQQIDMTEKRFSAECPSNSPCSLEIQSSEAGDSALYLCASTINQDTQYFGPGTRLLVL.

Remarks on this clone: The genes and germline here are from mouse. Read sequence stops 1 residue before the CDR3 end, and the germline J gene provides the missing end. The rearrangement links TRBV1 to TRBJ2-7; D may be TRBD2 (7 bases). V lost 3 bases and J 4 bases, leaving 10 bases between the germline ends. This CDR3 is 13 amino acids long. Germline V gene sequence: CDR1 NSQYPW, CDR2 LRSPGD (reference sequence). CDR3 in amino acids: CTCSAGGPYEQYF. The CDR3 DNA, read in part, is TGCACCTGCAGTGCTGGGGGGCCATATGAACAGTAC. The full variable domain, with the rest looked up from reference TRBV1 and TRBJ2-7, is VTLLEQNPRWRLVPRGQAVNLRCILKNSQYPWMSWYQQDLQKQLQWLFTLRSPGDKEVKSLPGADYLATRVTDTELRLQVANMSQGRTLYCTCSAGGPYEQYFGPGTRLTVL.

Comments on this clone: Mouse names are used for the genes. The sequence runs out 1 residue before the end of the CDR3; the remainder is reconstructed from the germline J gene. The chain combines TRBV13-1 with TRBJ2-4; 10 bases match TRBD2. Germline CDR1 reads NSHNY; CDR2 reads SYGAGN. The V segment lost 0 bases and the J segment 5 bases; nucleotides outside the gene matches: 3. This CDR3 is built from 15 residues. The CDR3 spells CASSDARLGGNTLYF. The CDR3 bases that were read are TGTGCCAGCAGTGATGCAAGACTGGGGGGAAACACCTTGTAC.